These 8 T cell receptor beta chains were sequenced from one sample in a study of early T cells in non-severe SARS-CoV-2 infection. MiXCR was run by TCRdb on the 5' RACE reads, yielding one entry per CDR3 protein. The table has around 30,000 distinct CDR3 sequences, 4.5% to 7% seen once; the top ten hold around 6.8%. The sequencing input was whole blood. Receptors were obtained from an adult who was a healthcare worker with PCR-confirmed SARS-CoV-2 infection or an uninfected control (not recorded which).

This clonotype was found many times. V is TRBV2 and J is TRBJ2-3; no clear D. V lost 7 bases and J 4 bases, leaving 15 bases between the germline ends. The CDR3 has 14 residues. Germline values: CDR1 SNHLY, CDR2 FYNNEI. The CDR3 here is CASTPTVSADTQYF. The CDR3 DNA reads as TGTGCCAGCACCCCAACGGTCTCGGCAGATACGCAGTATTTT.

This clonotype was detected many times. This rearrangement joins TRBV29-1 to TRBJ2-1; TRBD1 or TRBD2 may be the D gene (5 bases each). CDR1 SQVTM and CDR2 ANQGSEA come from the germline V gene. The CDR3 is made up of 12 amino acids. Here the CDR3 DNA reads TGCACCGGTGTGGGGGTTTACAATGAGCAGTTCTTC. Translated: CTGVGVYNEQFF.

This clonotype was detected many times. V gene TRBV28 combines with J gene TRBJ1-4; 7 bases match TRBD1. From germline, CDR1 is MDHEN and CDR2 SYDVKM. Trimming took 10 bases from V and 8 from J; bases not matched to a gene: 13. The CDR3 runs to 14 residues. DNA for the CDR3: TGTGCCACCTACCCCCGGGACAGCGGCGAAAAACTGTTTTTT. Translating gives CATYPRDSGEKLFF.

Comment on this clonotype: A read error is possible here, since a much larger clone lies one base away. The chain couples TRBV28 to TRBJ2-1; D gene ambiguous. The CDR3 sequence is 16 residues long. Looked up from germline, CDR1 is MDHEN and CDR2 is SYDVKM. In DNA, the CDR3 is TGTACCAGCAGTCAAAACTACCCTAGTCGGGACAATGAGCAGTTCTTC. As protein: CTSSQNYPSRDNEQFF.

This clonotype was found many times. The chain couples TRBV7-3 to TRBJ1-1; D is uncertain. Trimming stripped 1 base from V and 1 base from J, with 10 bases between. The CDR3 extends over 15 amino acids. Germline V CDR1 and CDR2: SGHTA, FQGTGA. The CDR3 bases are TGTGCCAGCAGCTTAAGCTCGAGGCGGAACACTGAAGCTTTCTTT. Its translation: CASSLSSRRNTEAFF.

In this sample, this clonotype is medium-sized. The J gene is TRBJ2-5, the V gene TRBV5-1, with 8 bases that match TRBD1. The CDR3 sequence is 14 residues long. Germline-derived CDR1 and CDR2 are SGHRS and YFSETQ. The ends lost 4 bases at V and 4 bases at J; junction bases unmatched: 6. CDR3 region: CASSIGQGRETQYF. The CDR3 DNA sequence: TGCGCCAGCAGCATAGGACAGGGAAGAGAGACCCAGTACTTC.

This clonotype was seen ten or more times. This chain connects TRBV6-1 to TRBJ2-2, with a tentative D call TRBD1 (5 bases). Trimming pared 2 bases from V and 5 bases from J, leaving 6 bases between. Germline assignment: CDR1 MNHNS and CDR2 SASEGT. CDR3 size: 13 residues. CDR3 residues: CASSERTTGELFF. CDR3 bases: TGTGCCAGCAGTGAAAGGACAACCGGGGAGCTGTTTTTT.

This chain uses TRBV20-1 with TRBJ2-7, with D hard to call. The CDR3 is 11 amino acids. CDR1 is DFQATT and CDR2 is SNEGSKA in the germline V gene (reference sequence). Trimming took off 4 bases at V and 2 bases at J, with 6 bases between the two ends. Here the CDR3 reads CSATGTYEQYF. Here the CDR3 DNA reads TGCAGTGCTACCGGAACCTACGAGCAGTACTTC.